These T cell receptor beta chains were read from a single sample in a study of blood T cell repertoires in COVID-19. Measured with immunoSEQ multiplex PCR; TCRdb has only the in-frame clones, and not every one. The data show approximately 120,000 clones, with around 78% seen just once and 15% to 20% held by the top ten. The specimen was peripheral blood. Source of these receptors: a woman between 55 and 75 years old with acute or convalescent COVID-19. Each CDR3 is given with its conserved first and last residue. D genes are given only for firm matches. Size is stated for part of the rows, as once, few or many counts, or as a class when the clone is expanded.

clone size	V gene	D gene	CDR3 length	J gene	CDR3 DNA	CDR3 protein
.	TRBV7-2	.	14	TRBJ1-5	TGTGCCAGCAGCCCCGACAGAAGCAATCAGCCCCAGCATTTT	CASSPDRSNQPQHF
.	TRBV28	TRBD1	19	TRBJ2-7	TGTGCCAGCAGTTCGCCCAGGGACAGCCAAAGTTACCTCTCCTACGAGCAGTACTTC	CASSSPRDSQSYLSYEQYF
.	TRBV3-1/TRBV3-2	.	13	TRBJ2-7	TGTGCCAGCAGCCAAGCGAGGGCCTACGAGCAGTACTTC	CASSQARAYEQYF
.	TRBV25-1	TRBD1	15	TRBJ1-1	TGTGCCAGCAGTGCCCCCGGACAGGGCCACACTGAAGCTTTCTTT	CASSAPGQGHTEAFF
.	TRBV28	.	14	TRBJ1-2	TGTGCCAGCAGTGAACAGAGGGTACCCTATGGCTACACCTTC	CASSEQRVPYGYTF
.	TRBV5-1	TRBD1	15	TRBJ1-6	TGCGCCAGCAGTACTACCGGGACAGGGGTTTCACCCCTCCACTTT	CASSTTGTGVSPLHF
.	TRBV5-1	TRBD1	15	TRBJ1-2	TGCGCCAGCAGCGCCGGGACAGGGGCTCTAAGGGGCTACACCTTC	CASSAGTGALRGYTF
.	TRBV5-1	.	15	TRBJ1-6	TGCGCCAGCAGCTTGGACCTCGGGAAAAATTCACCCCTCCACTTT	CASSLDLGKNSPLHF
.	TRBV25-1	TRBD1	17	TRBJ1-1	TGTGCCAGCAGTGAACATGGCAGGGGGCGTCGTGTCACTGAAGCTTTCTTT	CASSEHGRGRRVTEAFF
.	TRBV7-3	.	14	TRBJ1-1	TGTGCCAGCAGCTTAACAGGGGGAGAAACTGAAGCTTTCTTT	CASSLTGGETEAFF
.	TRBV7-9	.	15	TRBJ1-3	TGTGCCAGCAGCCAGGGCCTAATCTTTGGAAACACCATATATTTT	CASSQGLIFGNTIYF
.	TRBV5-1	.	15	TRBJ2-1	TGCGCCAGCAGCTTGGTAGCCCGCCCTAACAATGAGCAGTTCTTC	CASSLVARPNNEQFF
.	TRBV3-1/TRBV3-2	TRBD2	15	TRBJ2-1	TGTGCCAGCAGCCCGACTAGCGGCTCCTACAATGAGCAGTTCTTC	CASSPTSGSYNEQFF
.	TRBV18	.	14	TRBJ2-7	TGTGCCAGCTCACCGGGCAGGGGAAGCTACGAGCAGTACTTC	CASSPGRGSYEQYF
once	TRBV9	TRBD1	15	TRBJ2-5	TGTGCCAGCAGCGTAGGTCATACAGGGGAAGAGACCCAGTACTTC	CASSVGHTGEETQYF
.	TRBV2	.	17	TRBJ2-6	TGTGCCAGCAGTGAAGCGCTTCGGGGCTCTGGGGCCAACGTCCTGACTTTC	CASSEALRGSGANVLTF
.	TRBV27	.	16	TRBJ2-5	TGTGCCAGCAAGAGCGGGCTTGGGATAGGGGCAGAGACCCAGTACTTC	CASKSGLGIGAETQYF
.	TRBV18	.	18	TRBJ2-2	TGTGCCAGCAGAGCCTTGGACACACCCCAGGGGGGCACCGGGGAGCTGTTTTTT	CASRALDTPQGGTGELFF
few	TRBV9	.	14	TRBJ1-2	TGTGCCAGCAGCCCCGGACAGACATCCGCCGGCTACACCTTC	CASSPGQTSAGYTF
.	TRBV5-1	.	13	TRBJ2-1	TGCGCCAGCAGCTTGGTACTTGGCAATGAGCAGTTCTTC	CASSLVLGNEQFF